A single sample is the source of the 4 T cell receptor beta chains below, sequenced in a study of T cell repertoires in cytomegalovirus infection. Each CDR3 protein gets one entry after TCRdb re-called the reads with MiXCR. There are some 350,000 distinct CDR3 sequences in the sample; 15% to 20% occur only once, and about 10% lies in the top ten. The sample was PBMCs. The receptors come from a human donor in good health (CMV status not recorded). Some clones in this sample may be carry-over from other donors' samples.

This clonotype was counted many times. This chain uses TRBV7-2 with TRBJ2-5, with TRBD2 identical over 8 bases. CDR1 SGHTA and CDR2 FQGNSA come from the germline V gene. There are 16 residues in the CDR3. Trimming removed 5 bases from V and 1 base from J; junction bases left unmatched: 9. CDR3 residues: CASSIGGAAPQETQYF. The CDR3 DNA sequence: TGTGCCAGCAGCATCGGGGGGGCGGCGCCCCAAGAGACCCAGTACTTC.

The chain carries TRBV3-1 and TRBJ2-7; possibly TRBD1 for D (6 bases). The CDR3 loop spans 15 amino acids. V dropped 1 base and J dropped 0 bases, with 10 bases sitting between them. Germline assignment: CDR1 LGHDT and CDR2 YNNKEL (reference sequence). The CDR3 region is CASSQGPGVSYEQYF. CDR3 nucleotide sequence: TGTGCCAGCAGCCAAGGACCAGGGGTCTCCTACGAGCAGTACTTC.

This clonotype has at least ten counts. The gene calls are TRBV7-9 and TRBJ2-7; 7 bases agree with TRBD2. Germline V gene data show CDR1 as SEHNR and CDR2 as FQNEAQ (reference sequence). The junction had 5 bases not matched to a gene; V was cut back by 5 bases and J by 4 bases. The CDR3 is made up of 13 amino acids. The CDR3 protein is CASSTGTTYEQYF. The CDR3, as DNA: TGTGCCAGCAGCACCGGGACTACGTACGAGCAGTACTTC.

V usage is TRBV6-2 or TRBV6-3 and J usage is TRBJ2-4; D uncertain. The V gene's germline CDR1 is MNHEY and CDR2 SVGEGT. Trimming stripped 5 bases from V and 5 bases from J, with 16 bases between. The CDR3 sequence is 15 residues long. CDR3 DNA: TGTGCCAGCAGTACCCATAAGAACGGCCAAAACATTCAGTACTTC. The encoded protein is CASSTHKNGQNIQYF.